In its sample, the clone carrying this TCR beta chain was seen a few times. This specimen belongs to a study of control samples from healthy donors and cancer patients. V was cut by 5 bases and J by 4 bases, with 14 bases left in between. Germline V gene data show CDR1 as SNHLY and CDR2 as FYNNEI. There are 14 residues in the CDR3. Repertoires were generated with immunoSEQ multiplex PCR, while TCRdb's copy carries only in-frame clones and drops some. The sample carries over 200,000 clones, approximately 80% recorded once. Sequenced sample: PBMCs. The chain joins TRBV2 to TRBJ1-2, with D possibly being TRBD1 (6 bases). The source is an older woman with lung cancer. DNA of the CDR3: TGTGCCAGCAGTTCGCAACAGGGAACCTATGGCTACACCTTC. This translates into CASSSQQGTYGYTF.